A selection of T cell receptor beta chains follows, all from one sample in a study of post-analysis software for immune sequencing data. MiXCR was run by TCRdb on the PCR reads, yielding one entry per CDR3 protein. Of under 200,000 distinct CDR3 sequences detected, 29% appear once; the ten largest clones hold less than 4%. Sequencing input: blood. The origin of the receptors is a girl between 2 and 17 years old with multiple sclerosis. Both conserved end residues are part of each CDR3. D genes are given only for firm matches. Size values are once, few and many counts, or a class for expanded clones, and some rows have none.

>TRBV5-1|TRBJ2-3|-|TRBD1|15
CASGLARQGVGTQYF
TGCGCCAGCGGCTTGGCCAGACAGGGAGTTGGGACGCAGTATTTT
>TRBV20-1|TRBJ2-1|many|TRBD2|15
CSAQPPSGRRDEQFF
TGCAGTGCCCAGCCCCCTAGCGGGAGGAGGGATGAGCAGTTCTTC
>TRBV12-3/TRBV12-4|TRBJ1-2|many|TRBD1|15
CASRKGGRGRDGYTF
TGTGCCAGCAGGAAAGGAGGCAGGGGGCGGGATGGCTACACCTTC
>TRBV7-3|TRBJ2-3|many|-|13
CASSLFREDTQYF
TGTGCCAGCAGCTTATTTAGGGAGGATACGCAGTATTTT
>TRBV24-1|TRBJ2-2|few|TRBD2|16
CATSDFSGSLSGELFF
TGTGCCACCAGTGATTTCAGCGGGAGTCTCTCCGGGGAGCTGTTTTTT
>TRBV3-1|TRBJ2-7|few|TRBD1|13
CASSQLGQGSLYF
TGTGCCAGCAGCCAACTCGGACAGGGCAGTCTGTACTTC
>TRBV15|TRBJ2-1|-|-|16
CATSRISGPGYNEQFF
TGTGCCACCAGCAGAATTAGCGGTCCCGGCTACAATGAGCAGTTCTTC
>TRBV30|TRBJ1-5|-|TRBD1|16
CAWSVDRTGSNQPQHF
TGTGCCTGGAGTGTAGACCGGACAGGGAGCAATCAGCCCCAGCATTTT
>TRBV12-3/TRBV12-4|TRBJ1-2|once|TRBD1|15
CASSSVPGTGYGYTF
TGTGCCAGCAGTTCCGTACCCGGGACAGGCTATGGCTACACCTTC
>TRBV29-1|TRBJ1-1|many|TRBD1|12
CSVSQQGAEAFF
TGCAGCGTCTCCCAACAGGGGGCTGAAGCTTTCTTT
>TRBV4-1|TRBJ2-7|many|-|11
CARPDPSEQYF
TGCGCCAGACCCGACCCTAGCGAGCAGTACTTC
>TRBV9|TRBJ2-2|-|-|16
CASSVGVGANTGELFF
TGTGCCAGCAGCGTAGGGGTTGGGGCGAACACCGGGGAGCTGTTTTTT
>TRBV29-1|TRBJ1-1|few|-|14
CSGTLGGLNTEAFF
TGCAGCGGGACCTTGGGGGGATTGAACACTGAAGCTTTCTTT
>TRBV7-8|TRBJ2-7|many|-|11
CASSVNYEQYF
TGTGCCAGCAGCGTAAACTACGAGCAGTACTTC
>TRBV7-2|TRBJ2-1|-|-|13
CASSKDRFREQFF
TGTGCCAGCAGCAAAGATCGGTTTAGAGAGCAGTTCTTC
>TRBV5-1|TRBJ2-5|many|-|14
CASSLGWYQETQYF
TGCGCCAGCAGCTTGGGGTGGTACCAAGAGACCCAGTACTTC
>TRBV5-1|TRBJ2-1|many|TRBD2|15
CASSLAREGWNEQFF
TGCGCCAGCAGCTTGGCCCGGGAGGGGTGGAATGAGCAGTTCTTC
>TRBV5-1|TRBJ2-4|few|TRBD2|16
CASSSGLGVAKNIQYF
TGCGCCAGCAGTTCCGGACTAGGAGTAGCCAAAAACATTCAGTACTTC
>TRBV20-1|TRBJ2-7|-|-|12
CSASSERYEQYF
TGCAGTGCTAGTTCCGAGAGGTACGAGCAGTACTTC
>TRBV20-1|TRBJ1-2|many|TRBD1|15
CSALHSGTGNYGYTF
TGCAGTGCTCTTCATTCCGGGACAGGGAATTATGGCTACACCTTC
>TRBV7-9|TRBJ1-4|few|-|13
CASSPGAGEKLFF
TGTGCCAGCAGCCCCGGGGCGGGGGAAAAACTGTTTTTT
>TRBV5-1|TRBJ2-7|many|TRBD2|15
CASSSSGSRSYEQYF
TGCGCCAGCAGCTCTAGCGGGAGCCGATCCTACGAGCAGTACTTC
>TRBV12-3/TRBV12-4|TRBJ1-5|-|TRBD1|15
CASRFTGGSNQPRHF
TGTGCCAGCAGATTTACAGGGGGAAGCAATCAGCCCCGGCATTTT
>TRBV7-9|TRBJ1-1|-|-|11
CATTGGLEAFF
TGCGCCACGACTGGGGGCCTTGAAGCTTTCTTT
>TRBV12-3/TRBV12-4|TRBJ1-5|many|TRBD1|16
CASSLSGGGRNQPQHF
TGTGCCAGCAGTTTATCAGGGGGCGGGCGCAATCAGCCCCAGCATTTT
>TRBV5-1|TRBJ2-5|-|-|13
CASRKGLQETQYF
TGCGCCAGCAGGAAGGGTCTCCAAGAGACCCAGTACTTC